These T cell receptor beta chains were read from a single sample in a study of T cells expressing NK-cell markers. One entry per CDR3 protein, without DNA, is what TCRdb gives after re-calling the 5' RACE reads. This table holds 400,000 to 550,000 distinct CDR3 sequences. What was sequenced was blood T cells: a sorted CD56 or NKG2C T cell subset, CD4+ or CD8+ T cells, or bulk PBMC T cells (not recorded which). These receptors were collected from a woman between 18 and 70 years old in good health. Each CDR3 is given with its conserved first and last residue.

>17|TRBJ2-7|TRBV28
CASSHLFSDRGIYEQYF
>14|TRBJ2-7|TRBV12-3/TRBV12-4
CASSQGQGEYEQYF
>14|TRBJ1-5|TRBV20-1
CSALIPGGGQPQHF
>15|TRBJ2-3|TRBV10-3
CAIRPGGAATDTQYF
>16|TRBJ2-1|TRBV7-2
CASSSPSGRAREVQFF
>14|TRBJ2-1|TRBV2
CASLGTGPYNEQFF
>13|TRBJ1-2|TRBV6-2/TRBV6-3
CASSSTVFHGYTF
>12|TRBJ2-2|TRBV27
CASLRNTGELFF
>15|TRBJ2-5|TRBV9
CASSKGDSPRETQYF
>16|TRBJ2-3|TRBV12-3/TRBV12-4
CASNFLAGGITDTQYF
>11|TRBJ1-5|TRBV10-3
CAIICLQPQHF
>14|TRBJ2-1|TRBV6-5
CASSYFGGAGEQFF
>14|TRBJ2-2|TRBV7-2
CASRKNANTGELFF
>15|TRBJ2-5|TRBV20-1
CSAKRLGDFLPQQYF
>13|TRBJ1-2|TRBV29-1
CSAWVTGDYGYTF
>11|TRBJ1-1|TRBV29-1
CSVGASREAFF
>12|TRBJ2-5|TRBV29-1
CSVYRDQETQYF
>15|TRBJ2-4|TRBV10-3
CAISREQGAKNIQYF
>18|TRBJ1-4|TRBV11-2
CASSLVGVAGVDNEKLFF
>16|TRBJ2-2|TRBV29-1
CSVEGGGNRMAGELFF
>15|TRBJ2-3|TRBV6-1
CASSVAGGPSDTQYF
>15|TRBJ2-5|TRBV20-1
CSAPGTGVRGETQYF
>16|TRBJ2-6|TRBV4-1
CASSQDRLTGANVLTF
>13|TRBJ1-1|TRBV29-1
CSVEGQVGTEAFF
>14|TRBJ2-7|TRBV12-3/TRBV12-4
CASSLWDRAYEQYF
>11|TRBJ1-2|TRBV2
CASSPPYGYTF